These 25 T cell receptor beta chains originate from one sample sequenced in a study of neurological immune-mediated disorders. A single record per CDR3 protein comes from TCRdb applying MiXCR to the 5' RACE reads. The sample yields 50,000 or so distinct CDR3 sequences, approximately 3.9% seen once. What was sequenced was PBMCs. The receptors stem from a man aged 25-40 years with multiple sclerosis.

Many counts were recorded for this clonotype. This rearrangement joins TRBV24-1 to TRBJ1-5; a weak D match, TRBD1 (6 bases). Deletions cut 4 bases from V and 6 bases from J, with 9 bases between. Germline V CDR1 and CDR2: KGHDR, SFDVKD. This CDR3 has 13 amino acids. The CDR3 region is CATSDGGAQPQHF. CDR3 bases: TGTGCCACCAGTGACGGGGGGGCTCAGCCCCAGCATTTT.

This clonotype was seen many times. CDR3 protein: CASSSTAREGETQYF. DNA of the CDR3: TGCGCCAGCAGCTCTACGGCCCGGGAGGGGGAGACCCAGTACTTC. The V call is TRBV5-1, the J call TRBJ2-5, with TRBD2 identical over 8 bases. The V gene end was trimmed by 3 bases and the J gene end by 5 bases; junction bases not matched to a gene: 9. This CDR3 has 15 residues. From germline, CDR1 is SGHRS and CDR2 YFSETQ.

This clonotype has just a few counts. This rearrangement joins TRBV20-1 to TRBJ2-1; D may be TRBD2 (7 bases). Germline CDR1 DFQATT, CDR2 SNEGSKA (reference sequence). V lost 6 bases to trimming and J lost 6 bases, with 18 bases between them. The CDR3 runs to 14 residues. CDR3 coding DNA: TGCAGTGCCTGGGGGCGGGAGATAGCCAATGAGCAGTTCTTC. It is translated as CSAWGREIANEQFF.

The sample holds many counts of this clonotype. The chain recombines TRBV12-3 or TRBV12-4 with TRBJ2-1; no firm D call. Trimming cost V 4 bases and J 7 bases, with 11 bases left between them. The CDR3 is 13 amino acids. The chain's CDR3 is CASSSFTGNEQFF. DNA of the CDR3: TGTGCCAGCAGTTCTTTCACTGGGAATGAGCAGTTCTTC.

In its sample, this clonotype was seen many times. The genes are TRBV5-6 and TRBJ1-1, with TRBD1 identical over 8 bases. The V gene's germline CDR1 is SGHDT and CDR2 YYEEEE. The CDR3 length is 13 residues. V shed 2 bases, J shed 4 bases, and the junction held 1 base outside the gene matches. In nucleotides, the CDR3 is TGTGCCAGCAGCTTCAGGGGGCGCACTGAAGCTTTCTTT. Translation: CASSFRGRTEAFF.

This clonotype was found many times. The CDR3 DNA reads TGTGCCAGCAGCCGAGGGACTAGCCGGGAGACCCAGTACTTC. Protein sequence: CASSRGTSRETQYF. The rearrangement links TRBV3-1 to TRBJ2-5; 9 bases align to TRBD2. Germline V CDR1 and CDR2: LGHDT, YNNKEL (reference sequence). The junction had 5 bases not matched to a gene; V was cut back by 4 bases and J by 5 bases. CDR3 length equals 14 residues.

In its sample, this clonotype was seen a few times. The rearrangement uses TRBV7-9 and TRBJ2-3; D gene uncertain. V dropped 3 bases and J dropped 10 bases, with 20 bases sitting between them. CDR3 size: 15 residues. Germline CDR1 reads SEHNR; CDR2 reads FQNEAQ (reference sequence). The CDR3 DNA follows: TGTGCCAGCAGCTTCGAAGGGTCAGGCCACAATCCGCAGTATTTT. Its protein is CASSFEGSGHNPQYF.

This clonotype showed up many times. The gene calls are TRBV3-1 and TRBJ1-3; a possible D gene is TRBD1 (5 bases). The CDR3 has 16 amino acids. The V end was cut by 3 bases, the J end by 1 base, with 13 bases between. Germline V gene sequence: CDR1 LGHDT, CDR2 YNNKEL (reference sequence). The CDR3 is CASSHFQGTSGNTIYF. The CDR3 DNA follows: TGTGCCAGCAGCCATTTTCAGGGAACATCTGGAAACACCATATATTTT.

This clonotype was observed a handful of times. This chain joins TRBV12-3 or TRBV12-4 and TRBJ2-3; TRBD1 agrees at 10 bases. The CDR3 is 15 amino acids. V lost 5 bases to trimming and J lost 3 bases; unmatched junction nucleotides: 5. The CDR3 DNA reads TGTGCCAGCAGTCCGGGACAGGGGAGAACAGATACGCAGTATTTT. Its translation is CASSPGQGRTDTQYF.

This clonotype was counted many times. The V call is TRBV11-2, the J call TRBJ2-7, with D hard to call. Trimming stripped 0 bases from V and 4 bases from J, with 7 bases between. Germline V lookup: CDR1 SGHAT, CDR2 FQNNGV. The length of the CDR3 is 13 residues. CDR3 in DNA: TGTGCCAGCAGCTTAGACGCTGGGTACGAGCAGTACTTC. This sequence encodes CASSLDAGYEQYF.

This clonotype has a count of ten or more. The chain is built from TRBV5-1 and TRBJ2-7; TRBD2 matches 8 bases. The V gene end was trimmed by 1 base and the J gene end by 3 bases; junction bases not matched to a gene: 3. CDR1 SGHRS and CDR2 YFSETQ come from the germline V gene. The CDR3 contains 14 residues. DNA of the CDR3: TGCGCCAGCAGCTTGACCACTAGCGGCTACGAGCAGTACTTC. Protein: CASSLTTSGYEQYF.

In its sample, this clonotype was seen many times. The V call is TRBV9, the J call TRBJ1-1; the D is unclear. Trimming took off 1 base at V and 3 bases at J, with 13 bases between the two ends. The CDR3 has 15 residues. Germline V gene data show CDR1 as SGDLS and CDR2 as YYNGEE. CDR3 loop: CASSVSAGRDTEAFF. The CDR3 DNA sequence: TGTGCCAGCAGCGTATCGGCCGGGAGGGACACTGAAGCTTTCTTT.

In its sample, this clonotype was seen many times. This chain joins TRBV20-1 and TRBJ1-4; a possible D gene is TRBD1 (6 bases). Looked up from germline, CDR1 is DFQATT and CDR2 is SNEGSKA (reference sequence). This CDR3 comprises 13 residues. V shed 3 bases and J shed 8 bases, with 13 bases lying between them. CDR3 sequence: CSARAPGTEKLFF. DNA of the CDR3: TGCAGTGCTAGGGCCCCCGGGACAGAAAAACTGTTTTTT.

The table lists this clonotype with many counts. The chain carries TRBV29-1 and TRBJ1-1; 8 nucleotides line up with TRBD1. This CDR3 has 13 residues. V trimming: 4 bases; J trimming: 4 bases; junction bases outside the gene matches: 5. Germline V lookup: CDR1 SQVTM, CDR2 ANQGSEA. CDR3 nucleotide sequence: TGCAGCGTTGGCAGGGGGCTACGCACTGAAGCTTTCTTT. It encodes CSVGRGLRTEAFF.

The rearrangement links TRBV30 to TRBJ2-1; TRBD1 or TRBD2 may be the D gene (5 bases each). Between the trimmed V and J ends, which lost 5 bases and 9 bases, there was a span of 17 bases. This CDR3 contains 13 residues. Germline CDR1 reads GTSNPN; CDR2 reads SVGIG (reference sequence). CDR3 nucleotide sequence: TGTGCCTGGTTGCCGGGACGGCCTGGTGAGCAGTTCTTC. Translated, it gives CAWLPGRPGEQFF. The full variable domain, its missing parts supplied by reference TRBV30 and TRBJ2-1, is SQTIHQWPATLVQPVGSPLSLECTVEGTSNPNLYWYRQAAGRGLQLLFYSVGIGQISSEVPQNLSASRPQDRQFILSSKKLLLSDSGFYLCAWLPGRPGEQFFGPGTRLTVL.

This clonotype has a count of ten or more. Here the CDR3 reads CASSFAGNQPQHF. CDR3 nucleotides: TGTGCCAGCAGTTTTGCAGGGAATCAGCCCCAGCATTTT. The rearrangement joins TRBV27 to TRBJ1-5, with TRBD1 as a possible D gene (5 bases). The CDR3 covers 13 residues. Germline-derived CDR1 and CDR2 are MNHEY and SMNVEV (reference sequence). Deletions cut 3 bases from V and 4 bases from J, with 7 bases between.

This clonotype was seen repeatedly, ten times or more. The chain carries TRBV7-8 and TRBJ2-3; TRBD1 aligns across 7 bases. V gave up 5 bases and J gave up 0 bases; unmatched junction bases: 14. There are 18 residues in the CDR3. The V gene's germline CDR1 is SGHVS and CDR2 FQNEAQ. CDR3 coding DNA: TGTGCCAGCAGCGGCCCCGGGACAGCCTACTCTAGCACAGATACGCAGTATTTT. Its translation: CASSGPGTAYSSTDTQYF.

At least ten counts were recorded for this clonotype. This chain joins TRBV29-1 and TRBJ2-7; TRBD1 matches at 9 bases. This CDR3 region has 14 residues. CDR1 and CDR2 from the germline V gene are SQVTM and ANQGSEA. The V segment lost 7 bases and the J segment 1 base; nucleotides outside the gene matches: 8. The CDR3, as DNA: TGCAGCGGAATACCGGGACAGGGTTCCTACGAGCAGTACTTC. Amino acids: CSGIPGQGSYEQYF.

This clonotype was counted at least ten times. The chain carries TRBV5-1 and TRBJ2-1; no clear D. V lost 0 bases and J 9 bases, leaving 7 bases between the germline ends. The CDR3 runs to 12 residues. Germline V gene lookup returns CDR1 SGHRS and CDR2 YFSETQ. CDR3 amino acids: CASSLEGSEQFF. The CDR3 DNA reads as TGCGCCAGCAGCTTGGAAGGGTCTGAGCAGTTCTTC.

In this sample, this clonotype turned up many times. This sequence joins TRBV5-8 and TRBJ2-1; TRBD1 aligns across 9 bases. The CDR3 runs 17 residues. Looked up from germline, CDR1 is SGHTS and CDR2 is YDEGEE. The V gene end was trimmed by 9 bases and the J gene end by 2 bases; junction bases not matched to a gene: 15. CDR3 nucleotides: TGTGCCACCCCGGGACAGGGCCACACCCGAACCTACAATGAGCAGTTCTTC. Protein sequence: CATPGQGHTRTYNEQFF. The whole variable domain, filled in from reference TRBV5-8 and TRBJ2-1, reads EAGVTQSPTHLIKTRGQQATLRCSPISGHTSVYWYQQALGLGLQFLLWYDEGEERNRGNFPPRFSGRQFPNYSSELNVNALELEDSALYLCATPGQGHTRTYNEQFFGPGTRLTVL.

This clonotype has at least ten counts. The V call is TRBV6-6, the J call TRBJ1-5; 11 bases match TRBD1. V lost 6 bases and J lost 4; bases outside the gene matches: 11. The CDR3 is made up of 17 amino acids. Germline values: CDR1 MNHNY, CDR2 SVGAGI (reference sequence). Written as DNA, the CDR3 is TGTGCCAGCAGCTTGCTGCGAGGGGACAGGGGGAATCAGCCCCAGCATTTT. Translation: CASSLLRGDRGNQPQHF.

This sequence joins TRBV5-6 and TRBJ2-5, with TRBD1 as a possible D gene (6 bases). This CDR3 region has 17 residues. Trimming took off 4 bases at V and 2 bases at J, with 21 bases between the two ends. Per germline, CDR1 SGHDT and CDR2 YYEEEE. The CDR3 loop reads CASSPVFQGSDQETQYF. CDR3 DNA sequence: TGTGCCAGCAGCCCGGTATTTCAGGGGTCGGATCAAGAGACCCAGTACTTC.

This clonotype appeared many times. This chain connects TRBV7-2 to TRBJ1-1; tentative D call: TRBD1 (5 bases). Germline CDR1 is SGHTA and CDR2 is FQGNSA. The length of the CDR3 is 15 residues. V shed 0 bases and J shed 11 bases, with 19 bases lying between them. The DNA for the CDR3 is TGTGCCAGCAGCTTAGCTCATAACCTCAATGGGGGGGCTTTCTTT. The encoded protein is CASSLAHNLNGGAFF.

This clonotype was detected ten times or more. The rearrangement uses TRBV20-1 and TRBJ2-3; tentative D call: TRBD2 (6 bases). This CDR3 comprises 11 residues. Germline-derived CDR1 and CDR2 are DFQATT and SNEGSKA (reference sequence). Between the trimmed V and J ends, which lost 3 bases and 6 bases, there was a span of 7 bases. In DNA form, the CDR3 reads TGCAGTGCTAGGCTAGCGGATACGCAGTATTTT. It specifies CSARLADTQYF.

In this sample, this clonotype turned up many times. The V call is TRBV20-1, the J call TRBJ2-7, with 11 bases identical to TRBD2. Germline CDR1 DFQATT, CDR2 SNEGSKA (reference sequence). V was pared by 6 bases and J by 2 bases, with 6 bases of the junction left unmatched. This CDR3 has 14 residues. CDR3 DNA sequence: TGCAGTGCGTCCCTAGCGGGGGGTACCTACGAGCAGTACTTC. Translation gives CSASLAGGTYEQYF.